This TCR beta chain was observed in a study of cytomegalovirus exposure and HLA in healthy donors. As regards this clone: Its antigen is undetermined.

60 Vbeta and 13 Jbeta primers were used in PCR. Clones were read by immunoSEQ multiplex PCR, and TCRdb kept only the in-frame ones, dropping some. The table shows roughly 80,000 clones, with 65% to 85% occurring only once. CDR3 length: 17 amino acids. After removal of 1 base from V and 1 base from J, the junction contained 7 bases not matched to a gene. CDR1 is SGHNT and CDR2 is YYREEE in the germline V gene (reference sequence). Study observations and caveats: The investigators catalogued 164 TCR beta chains as cytomegalovirus-associated.

Donors were nominally healthy when sampled, though unrecorded immune exposures were likely. Sequenced material: PBMCs. The TCR comes from a man aged 60 to 75 in good health and CMV-seropositive. This rearrangement joins TRBV5-4 to TRBJ2-1; 8 nucleotides match TRBD2. The CDR3 protein is CASSLSGTRGSYNEQFF. DNA for the CDR3: TGTGCCAGCAGCTTGAGCGGGACTAGAGGTTCCTACAATGAGCAGTTCTTC.